These 21 T cell receptor beta chains originate from one sample sequenced in a study of T-cell reconstitution after alpha-beta-depleted transplantation in children (dated by TCRdb to 2016 to 2017). The treatment or condition label corresponds to: allogeneic hematopoietic cell transplantation with graft depleted of TCRalphabeta T cells and CD19 B cells. Library preparation used PCR. The listed sequencing device is Illumina HiSeq 2500. Molecular barcoding was employed in the preparation of TCR libraries, with unique molecular identifiers being used to normalize TCRbeta repertoire quantification. TCRdb reprocessed the public reads (quality trimming at Q25 with fastp, clone calling with MiXCR) and kept in-frame beta chains. A single entry per CDR3 protein holds the most common genes and DNA from its merged rows. The sample table records about 510,000 distinct CDR3 sequences; about 10% of these occur just once. Together, the top ten hold about 14% of the sample.

Material: PBMCs, mostly from graft donor cells, obtained 180 days after TCRalphabeta/CD19-depleted stem cell transplant. The source of these receptors is a female patient aged 2-10 years who had a stem cell transplant for aplastic anemia, so the T cells may come from the graft donor.

This clonotype appeared many times. CDR3 sequence (DNA): TGCAGTGCTAGCGGGAGAATAGGCACAGATACGCAGTATTTT. This codes for CSASGRIGTDTQYF. The J gene is TRBJ2-3, the V gene TRBV20-1, with D perhaps TRBD2 (6 bases). Germline V gene data show CDR1 as DFQATT and CDR2 as SNEGSKA (reference sequence). Trimming stripped 3 bases from V and 1 base from J, with 11 bases between. The CDR3 loop spans 14 amino acids.

This clonotype has only a few counts. This chain joins TRBV9 and TRBJ1-2, with a tentative D call TRBD1 (5 bases). Trimming pared 0 bases from V and 4 bases from J, leaving 10 bases between. This CDR3 has 14 amino acids. Looked up from germline, CDR1 is SGDLS and CDR2 is YYNGEE. CDR3 coding DNA: TGTGCCAGCAGCGTAGGGGGCCAGCTCTATGGCTACACCTTC. Its protein is CASSVGGQLYGYTF. The whole variable domain, remainder taken from reference TRBV9 and TRBJ1-2, is DSGVTQTPKHLITATGQRVTLRCSPRSGDLSVYWYQQSLDQGLQFLIQYYNGEERAKGNILERFSAQQFPDLHSELNLSSLELGDSALYFCASSVGGQLYGYTFGSGTRLTVV.

The chain recombines TRBV5-1 with TRBJ2-3, with 7 bases fitting TRBD2. The V segment lost 4 bases and the J segment 2 bases; nucleotides outside the gene matches: 7. Per germline, CDR1 SGHRS and CDR2 YFSETQ. This CDR3 comprises 15 residues. The CDR3 region is CASSEPGLLTDTQYF. CDR3 bases: TGCGCCAGCAGCGAGCCGGGACTACTCACAGATACGCAGTATTTT.

This clonotype was counted between two and nine times. The chain employs TRBV12-3 or TRBV12-4 and TRBJ2-5; the D is unclear. Trimming left V 6 bases short and J 1 base short, with 15 bases between. This CDR3 contains 15 residues. This chain's CDR3 is CASRRLGTSQETQYF. CDR3 bases: TGTGCCAGCAGGCGTCTCGGAACCAGCCAAGAGACCCAGTACTTC.

This clonotype was counted a few times. V and J are TRBV6-1 and TRBJ2-2; 7 positions match TRBD2. With V trimmed by 10 bases and J by 0 bases, 8 bases remained unmatched. The CDR3 contains 15 residues. In germline, CDR1 is MNHNS, CDR2 SASEGT. The CDR3 loop is CATWGGSPNTGELFF. CDR3 DNA sequence: TGTGCCACCTGGGGCGGGAGCCCGAACACCGGGGAGCTGTTTTTT.

This clonotype has more than one count but fewer than ten. The chain links TRBV5-1 to TRBJ2-7; 12 nucleotides match TRBD1. Germline V CDR1 and CDR2: SGHRS, YFSETQ. J gave up 10 bases and V 4 bases, and 12 bases lay outside the gene matches. This CDR3 is 15 amino acids long. In DNA, the CDR3 is TGCGCCAGCAGCACCTCCGGGACAGGGGGCTCAGAACAGTACTTC. It translates to CASSTSGTGGSEQYF.

This chain joins TRBV21-1 and TRBJ2-7; the table assigns TRBD1, which was not confirmed against the DNA. TRBV21-1 is designated a pseudogene. The CDR3 runs to 17 residues. In DNA form, the CDR3 reads TGTGCCAGCAGCAATGTCCGACACAGGGAGGTAAAGGACGAGCAGTACGTC. This gives the protein CASSNVRHREVKDEQYV.

This clonotype was counted only a few times. This sequence joins TRBV7-9 and TRBJ2-7, with 9 bases fitting TRBD1. V trimming: 4 bases; J trimming: 5 bases; junction bases outside the gene matches: 6. The CDR3 length is 14 residues. Germline assignment: CDR1 SEHNR and CDR2 FQNEAQ (reference sequence). CDR3 amino acids: CASSSGTGRHEQYF. In nucleotides, the CDR3 is TGTGCCAGCAGCTCTGGGACAGGGCGCCACGAGCAGTACTTC.

This clonotype was picked up a small number of times. This chain joins TRBV2 and TRBJ2-3, with D maybe TRBD2 (6 bases). Germline CDR1 SNHLY, CDR2 FYNNEI. V lost 6 bases to trimming and J lost 4 bases, with 14 bases between them. The CDR3 is 14 amino acids. In nucleotides, the CDR3 is TGTGCCAGCAGCCGTTCGGAGGGCCCAGATACGCAGTATTTT. Its translation is CASSRSEGPDTQYF.

This clonotype was seen a handful of times. The chain combines TRBV7-3 with TRBJ1-1; D not certain. The CDR3 is 13 residues long. Germline lookup yields CDR1 SGHTA and CDR2 FQGTGA. V lost 0 bases to trimming and J lost 4 bases, with 6 bases between them. CDR3 in amino acids: CASSLTQSTEAFF. The CDR3 DNA reads TGTGCCAGCAGCTTAACACAGAGCACTGAAGCTTTCTTT. Full variable domain (rest looked up from reference TRBV7-3 and TRBJ1-1): GAGVSQTPSNKVTEKGKYVELRCDPISGHTALYWYRQSLGQGPEFLIYFQGTGAADDSGLPNDRFFAVRPEGSVSTLKIQRTERGDSAVYLCASSLTQSTEAFFGQGTRLTVV.

This clonotype was recorded a few times. One end of the junction is discordant with germline, which a read error may explain. This rearrangement joins TRBV11-2 to TRBJ2-7; 9 positions match TRBD1. Germline CDR1 reads SGHAT; CDR2 reads FQNNGV. The CDR3 loop spans 18 amino acids. CDR3 loop: CASSLGVGQGKIRYEQYF. The CDR3 nucleotides read TGTGCCAGCAGTTTAGGAGTGGGACAGGGAAAGATCCGCTACGAGCAGTACTTC.

In this sample, this clonotype turned up a few times. The chain is built from TRBV12-3 or TRBV12-4 and TRBJ1-5; the D gene is possibly TRBD1 (5 bases). V was trimmed by 2 bases and J by 0 bases, leaving 11 bases between them. The CDR3 totals 16 residues. The CDR3 protein is CASSLRGGHSNQPQHF. The CDR3 DNA reads TGTGCCAGCAGTTTACGGGGCGGCCATAGCAATCAGCCCCAGCATTTT.

The V gene is TRBV25-1, the J gene TRBJ2-2; the D call may be TRBD1 or TRBD2 (5 bases each). The CDR3 length is 17 residues. The germline gives CDR1 MGHDK, CDR2 SYGVNS. V dropped 1 base and J dropped 4 bases, with 16 bases sitting between them. The CDR3 region is CASSESGRKTSTGELFF. CDR3 in DNA: TGTGCCAGCAGTGAATCGGGACGCAAGACATCCACCGGGGAGCTGTTTTTT.

This clonotype was observed once. The rearrangement joins TRBV19 to TRBJ2-1, with TRBD1 matching over 10 bases. Trimming at V came to 3 bases and at J to 7 bases, leaving 9 bases not matched to a gene. Germline values: CDR1 LNHDA, CDR2 SQIVND (reference sequence). CDR3 length: 16 amino acids. CDR3 nucleotides: TGTGCCAGTAGTATGAACCGGGACAGGGGTATTAATGAGCAGTTCTTC. Protein product: CASSMNRDRGINEQFF.

The chain links TRBV7-7 to TRBJ2-3; 9 bases are a match to TRBD2. V lost 2 bases and J lost 2; bases outside the gene matches: 11. CDR1 is SSHAT, CDR2 FNYEAQ, per germline (reference sequence). The CDR3 has 18 amino acids. Written as DNA, the CDR3 is TGTGCCAGCAGCTTATTTGCTAGCGGGATCTCAGACACAGATACGCAGTATTTT. Residues: CASSLFASGISDTDTQYF.

The chain recombines TRBV12-5 with TRBJ2-3; 7 bases match TRBD2. Unmatched junction bases numbered 5, after V lost 0 bases and J lost 2 bases. The CDR3 is 16 residues long. Germline V gene sequence: CDR1 LGHNT, CDR2 FRNRAP. CDR3 DNA sequence: TGTGCTAGTGGTTTGGTGGCTAGCGGAATCACAGATACGCAGTATTTT. Translation gives CASGLVASGITDTQYF.

CDR3 amino acids: CASRAPNTGELFF. The CDR3 bases are TGTGCCAGCAGGGCACCGAACACCGGGGAGCTGTTTTTT. This sequence joins TRBV7-2 and TRBJ2-2; D call uncertain. CDR3 length equals 13 residues. Germline loops: CDR1 SGHTA, CDR2 FQGNSA. Trimming left V 6 bases short and J 0 bases short, with 5 bases between.

A few counts support this clonotype. V is TRBV4-2 and J is TRBJ1-5, with a tentative D call TRBD1 (5 bases). V was shortened by 3 bases and J by 3 bases, with 12 bases between the two germline ends. Germline CDR1 and CDR2: LGHNA and YNFKEQ. The CDR3 runs to 15 residues. In nucleotides, the CDR3 is TGTGCCAGCAGCCAGCTCGGGACCTCCAATCAGCCCCAGCATTTT. Its protein product is CASSQLGTSNQPQHF.

This clonotype was recorded a few times. The chain joins TRBV20-1 to TRBJ1-3; D is unresolved. Germline V gene sequence: CDR1 DFQATT, CDR2 SNEGSKA (reference sequence). Trimming pared 6 bases from V and 6 bases from J, leaving 15 bases between. CDR3 length: 13 amino acids. The CDR3 sequence: CSARDLPSNTIYF. CDR3 sequence (DNA): TGCAGTGCACGGGATCTCCCGTCAAACACCATATATTTT.

This sequence joins TRBV6-2 or TRBV6-3 and TRBJ2-3; D gene uncertain. The CDR3 runs 14 residues. Trimming left V 7 bases short and J 6 bases short, with 17 bases between. CDR1 is MNHEY, CDR2 SVGEGT, per germline. The CDR3 here is CASTRKTFPDTQYF. In DNA form, the CDR3 reads TGTGCCAGCACTCGAAAAACTTTCCCGGATACGCAGTATTTT.

This rearrangement joins TRBV30 to TRBJ1-4, with D maybe TRBD1 (5 bases). CDR1 and CDR2 from the germline V gene are GTSNPN and SVGIG (reference sequence). Trimming cost V 2 bases and J 5 bases, with 15 bases left between them. The CDR3 loop spans 15 amino acids. The CDR3 DNA sequence: TGTGCCTGGAGTAGGGGAGGACACCAAAATGAAAAACTGTTTTTT. Translated, it gives CAWSRGGHQNEKLFF.